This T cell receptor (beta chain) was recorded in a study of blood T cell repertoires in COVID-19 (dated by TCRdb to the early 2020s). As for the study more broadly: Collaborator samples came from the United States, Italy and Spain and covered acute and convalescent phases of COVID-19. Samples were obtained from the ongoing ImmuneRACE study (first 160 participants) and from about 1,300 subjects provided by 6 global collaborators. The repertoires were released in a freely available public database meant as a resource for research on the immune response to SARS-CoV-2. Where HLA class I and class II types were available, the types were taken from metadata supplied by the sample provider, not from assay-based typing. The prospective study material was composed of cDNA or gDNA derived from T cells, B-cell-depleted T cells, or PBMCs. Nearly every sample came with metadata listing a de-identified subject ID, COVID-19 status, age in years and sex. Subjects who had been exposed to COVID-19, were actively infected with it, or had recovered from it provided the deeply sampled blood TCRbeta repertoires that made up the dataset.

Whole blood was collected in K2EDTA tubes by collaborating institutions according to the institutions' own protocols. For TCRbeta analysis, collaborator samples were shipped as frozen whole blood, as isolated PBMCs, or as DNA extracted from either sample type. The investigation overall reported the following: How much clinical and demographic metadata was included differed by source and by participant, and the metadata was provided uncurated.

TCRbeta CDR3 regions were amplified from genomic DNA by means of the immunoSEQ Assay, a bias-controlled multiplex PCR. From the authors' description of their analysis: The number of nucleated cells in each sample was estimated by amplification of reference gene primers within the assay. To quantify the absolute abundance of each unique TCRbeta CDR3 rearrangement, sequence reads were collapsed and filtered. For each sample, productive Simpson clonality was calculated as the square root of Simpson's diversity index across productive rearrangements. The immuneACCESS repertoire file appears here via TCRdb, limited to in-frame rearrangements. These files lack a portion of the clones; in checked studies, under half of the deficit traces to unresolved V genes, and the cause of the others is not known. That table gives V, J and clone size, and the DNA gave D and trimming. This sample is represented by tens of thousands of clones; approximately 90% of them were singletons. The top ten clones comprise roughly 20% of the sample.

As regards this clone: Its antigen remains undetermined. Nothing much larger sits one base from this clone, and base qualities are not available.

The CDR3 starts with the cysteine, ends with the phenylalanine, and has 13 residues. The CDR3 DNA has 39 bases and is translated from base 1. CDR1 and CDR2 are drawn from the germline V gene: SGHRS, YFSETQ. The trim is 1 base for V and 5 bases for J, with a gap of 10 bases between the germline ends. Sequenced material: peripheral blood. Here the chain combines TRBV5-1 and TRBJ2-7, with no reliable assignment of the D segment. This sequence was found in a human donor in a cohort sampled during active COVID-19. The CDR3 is CASSLRSTDEQYF. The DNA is TGCGCCAGCAGCTTGCGTTCCACAGACGAGCAGTACTTC.